This is a list of T cell receptor beta chains from one sample in a study of blood T cell repertoires in COVID-19. Clones were read by immunoSEQ multiplex PCR, and TCRdb kept only the in-frame ones, dropping some. This table has a few hundred thousand clones, 92% appearing once. Sequenced input: PBMCs or T cells enriched from blood (not recorded which). The origin of the receptors is a young woman who had recovered from COVID-19. The CDR3 runs from the conserved cysteine through the conserved F or W. D genes are given only for firm matches. Some rows mark clone size as missing; the rest say once, few, many or name a class of expanded clone.

j_call d_call clone_size v_call cdr3_aa cdr3_nt
TRBJ1-4 . . TRBV2 CASSESGERAEKLFF TGTGCCAGCAGTGAATCTGGGGAGCGGGCTGAAAAACTGTTTTTT
TRBJ2-3 TRBD2 . TRBV2 CAALGTSGTDTQYF TGTGCCGCCCTAGGAACTAGCGGCACAGATACGCAGTATTTT
TRBJ1-2 . once TRBV4-1 CASSQGTANYGYTF TGCGCCAGCAGCCAAGGGACAGCTAACTATGGCTACACCTTC
TRBJ2-3 . . TRBV5-1 CASSLSLRTDTQYF TGCGCCAGCAGCTTGAGCCTACGCACAGATACGCAGTATTTT
TRBJ2-1 TRBD2 once TRBV9 CASTPGGRPYNEQFF TGTGCCAGCACCCCGGGGGGTAGACCCTACAATGAGCAGTTCTTC
TRBJ1-2 . . TRBV5-1 CASSLDSYGYTF TGCGCCAGCAGCTTGGACAGCTATGGCTACACCTTC
TRBJ2-1 TRBD2 . TRBV20-1 CSASGLAGISYNEQFF TGCAGTGCTAGTGGACTAGCGGGTATCTCCTACAATGAGCAGTTCTTC
TRBJ2-5 TRBD2 . TRBV28 CASGLRTGTSGGPEQETQYF TGTGCCAGCGGATTAAGAACAGGGACTAGCGGGGGGCCCGAACAAGAGACCCAGTACTTC
TRBJ2-7 . once TRBV19 CASSIQDKGNYEQYF TGTGCCAGTAGTATCCAGGACAAAGGGAACTACGAGCAGTACTTC
TRBJ2-3 . . TRBV9 CASSVGPLGGGTDTQYF TGTGCCAGCAGCGTAGGCCCCCTTGGCGGGGGCACAGATACGCAGTATTTT
TRBJ2-3 . . TRBV3-1/TRBV3-2 CASSQQGVAGNSDTQYF TGTGCCAGCAGCCAACAGGGTGTGGCGGGAAACTCAGATACGCAGTATTTT
TRBJ1-2 TRBD1 . TRBV5-4 CASSLQGDYGYTF TGTGCCAGCAGCCTACAGGGGGACTATGGCTACACCTTC
TRBJ2-2 TRBD2 . TRBV5-1 CASSRIAGGPANTGELFF TGCGCCAGCAGCCGAATAGCGGGGGGGCCGGCGAACACCGGGGAGCTGTTTTTT
TRBJ2-1 . . TRBV12-3/TRBV12-4 CASSQGYEQFF TGTGCCAGCAGTCAGGGGTATGAGCAGTTCTTC
TRBJ2-1 TRBD2 . TRBV19 CASSISSGIYEQFF TGTGCCAGTAGTATTTCTAGCGGGATCTATGAGCAGTTCTTC
TRBJ2-3 TRBD2 . TRBV12-5 CASGLAQGGGTDTQYF TGTGCTAGTGGTTTGGCCCAAGGCGGGGGAACAGATACGCAGTATTTT
TRBJ2-1 . . TRBV7-9 CASSSSDGEQFF TGTGCCAGCAGCTCTAGCGACGGTGAGCAGTTCTTC